The present TCR beta chain was sequenced within a study of T cell changes during pregnancy in multiple sclerosis. Here immunoSEQ multiplex PCR was the method, and the copy in TCRdb shows in-frame clones only, minus some. The sample contains some 89,000 clones, approximately 94% of which appear only once. The sequence came from a female donor with multiple sclerosis, enrolled in a pregnancy study. The material was peripheral blood, obtained in the third trimester of pregnancy.

The CDR3 nucleotides read TGTGCCAGCAGCTTAGGGCCAGGGGTGTCGGGCACTGAAGCTTTCTTT. It codes for CASSLGPGVSGTEAFF. V usage is TRBV7-2 and J usage is TRBJ1-1; D might be TRBD1 (6 bases). The CDR3 covers 16 residues. The ends were cut back, 1 base at V and 4 bases at J, with 16 bases in the middle. Germline loops: CDR1 SGHTA, CDR2 FQGNSA.